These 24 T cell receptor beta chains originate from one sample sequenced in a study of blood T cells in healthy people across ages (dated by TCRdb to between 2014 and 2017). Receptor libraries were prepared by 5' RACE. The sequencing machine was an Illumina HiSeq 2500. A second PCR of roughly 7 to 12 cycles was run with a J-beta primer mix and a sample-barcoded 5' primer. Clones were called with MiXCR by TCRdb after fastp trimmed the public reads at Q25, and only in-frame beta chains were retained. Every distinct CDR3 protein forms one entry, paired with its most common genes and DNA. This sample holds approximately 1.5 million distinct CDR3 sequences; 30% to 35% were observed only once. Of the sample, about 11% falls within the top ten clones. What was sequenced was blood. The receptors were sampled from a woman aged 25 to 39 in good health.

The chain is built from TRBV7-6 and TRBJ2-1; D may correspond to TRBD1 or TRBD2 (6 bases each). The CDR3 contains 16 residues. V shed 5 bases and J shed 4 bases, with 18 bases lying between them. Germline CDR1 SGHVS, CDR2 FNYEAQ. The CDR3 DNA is TGTGCCAGCAGCCTAGGTAGGAGGGGGTTGTACAATGAGCAGTTCTTC. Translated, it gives CASSLGRRGLYNEQFF.

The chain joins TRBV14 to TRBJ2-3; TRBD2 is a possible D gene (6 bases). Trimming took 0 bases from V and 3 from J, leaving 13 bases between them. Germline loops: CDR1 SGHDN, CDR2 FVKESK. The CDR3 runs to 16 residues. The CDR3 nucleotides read TGTGCCAGCAGCCAAGAGGGCGGGGATAAAACAGATACGCAGTATTTT. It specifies CASSQEGGDKTDTQYF.

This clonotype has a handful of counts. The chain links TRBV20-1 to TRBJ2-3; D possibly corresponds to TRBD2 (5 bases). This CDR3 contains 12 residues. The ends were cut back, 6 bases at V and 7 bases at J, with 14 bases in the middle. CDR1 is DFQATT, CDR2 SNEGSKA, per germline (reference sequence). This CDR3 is CSAHFSGNTQYF. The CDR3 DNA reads TGCAGTGCGCACTTCTCGGGGAATACGCAGTATTTT.

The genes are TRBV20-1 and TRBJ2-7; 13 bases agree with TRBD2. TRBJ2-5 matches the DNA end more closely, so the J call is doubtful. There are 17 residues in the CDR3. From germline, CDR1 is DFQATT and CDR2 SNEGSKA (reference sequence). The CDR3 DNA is TGCAGTGCGCCCCCCTGGACTAGCGGGGGAGGCGGAGAGACCCAGTACTTC. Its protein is CSAPPWTSGGGGETQYF.

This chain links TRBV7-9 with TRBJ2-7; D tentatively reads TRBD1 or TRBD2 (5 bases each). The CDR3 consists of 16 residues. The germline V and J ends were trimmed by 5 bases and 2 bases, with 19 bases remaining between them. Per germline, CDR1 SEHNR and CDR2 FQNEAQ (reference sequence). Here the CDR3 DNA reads TGTGCCAGCAGCCCCCCCCGGTCGCAGGGACCCTACGAGCAGTACTTC. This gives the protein CASSPPRSQGPYEQYF.

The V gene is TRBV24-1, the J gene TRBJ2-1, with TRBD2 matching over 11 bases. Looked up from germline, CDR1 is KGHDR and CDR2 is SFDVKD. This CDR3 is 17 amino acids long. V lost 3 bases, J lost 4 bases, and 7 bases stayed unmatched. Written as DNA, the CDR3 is TGTGCCACCAGTGATGTCGGGACTAGCGGTCTATACAATGAGCAGTTCTTC. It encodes CATSDVGTSGLYNEQFF.

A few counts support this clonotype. The CDR3 coding sequence is TGCGCCAGCAGCCATACGACAGGGGTTGAGACCGGGGAGCTGTTTTTT. It is translated as CASSHTTGVETGELFF. The chain uses TRBV4-1 and TRBJ2-2; 8 bases are shared with TRBD1. This CDR3 contains 16 residues. With 3 bases clipped from V and 5 bases from J, the junction kept 8 bases outside the gene matches. The V gene's germline CDR1 is MGHRA and CDR2 YSYEKL.

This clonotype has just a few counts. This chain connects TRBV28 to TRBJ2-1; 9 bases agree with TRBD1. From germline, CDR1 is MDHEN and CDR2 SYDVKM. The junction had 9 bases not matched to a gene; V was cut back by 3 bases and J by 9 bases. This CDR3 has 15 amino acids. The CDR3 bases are TGTGCCAGCAGTTTCGCCGGGACAGGGCTTGGTGAGCAGTTCTTC. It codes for CASSFAGTGLGEQFF.

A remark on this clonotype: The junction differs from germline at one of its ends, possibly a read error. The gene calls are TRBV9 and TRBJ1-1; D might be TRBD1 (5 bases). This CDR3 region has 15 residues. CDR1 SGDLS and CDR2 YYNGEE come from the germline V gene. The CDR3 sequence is CASSEGTRMNTGAFF. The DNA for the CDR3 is TGTGCCAGCAGCGAGGGGACTAGAATGAACACTGGAGCTTTCTTT.

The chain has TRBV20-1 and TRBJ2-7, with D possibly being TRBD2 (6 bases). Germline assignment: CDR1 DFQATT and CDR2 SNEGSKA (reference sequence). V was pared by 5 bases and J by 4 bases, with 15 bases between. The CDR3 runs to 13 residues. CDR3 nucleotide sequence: TGCAGTGCTCCGCGGGACTCACTGTACGAGCAGTACTTC. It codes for CSAPRDSLYEQYF.

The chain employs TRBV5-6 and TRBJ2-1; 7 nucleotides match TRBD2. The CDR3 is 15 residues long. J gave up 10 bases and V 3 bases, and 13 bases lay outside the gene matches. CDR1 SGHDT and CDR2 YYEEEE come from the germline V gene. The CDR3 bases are TGTGCCAGCAGCTCCCAGGAGTTGCGAGCGGGAGAGCAGTTCTTC. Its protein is CASSSQELRAGEQFF.

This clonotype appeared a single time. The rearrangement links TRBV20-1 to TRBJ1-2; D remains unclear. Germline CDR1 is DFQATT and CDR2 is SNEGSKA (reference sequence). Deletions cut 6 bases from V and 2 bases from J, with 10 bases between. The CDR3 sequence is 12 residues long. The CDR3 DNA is TGCAGTGCCAGACATGACAACTATGGCTACACCTTC. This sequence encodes CSARHDNYGYTF.

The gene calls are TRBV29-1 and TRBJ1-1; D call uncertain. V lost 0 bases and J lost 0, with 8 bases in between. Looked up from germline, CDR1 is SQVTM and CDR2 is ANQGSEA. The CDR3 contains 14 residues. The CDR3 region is CSVEDRALNTEAFF. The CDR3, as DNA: TGCAGCGTTGAAGATCGGGCACTGAACACTGAAGCTTTCTTT.

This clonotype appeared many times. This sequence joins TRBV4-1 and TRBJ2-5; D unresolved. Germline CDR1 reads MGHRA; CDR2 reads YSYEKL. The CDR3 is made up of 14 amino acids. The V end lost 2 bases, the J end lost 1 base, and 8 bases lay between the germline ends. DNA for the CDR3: TGCGCCAGCAGCCAATTGTCCGGCCAAGAGACCCAGTACTTC. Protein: CASSQLSGQETQYF.

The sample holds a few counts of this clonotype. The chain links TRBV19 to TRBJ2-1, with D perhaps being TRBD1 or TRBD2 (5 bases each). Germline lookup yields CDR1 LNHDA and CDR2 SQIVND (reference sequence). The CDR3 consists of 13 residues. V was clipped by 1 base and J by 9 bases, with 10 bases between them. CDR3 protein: CASSIVWGTEQFF. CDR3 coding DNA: TGTGCCAGTAGTATAGTATGGGGGACTGAGCAGTTCTTC.

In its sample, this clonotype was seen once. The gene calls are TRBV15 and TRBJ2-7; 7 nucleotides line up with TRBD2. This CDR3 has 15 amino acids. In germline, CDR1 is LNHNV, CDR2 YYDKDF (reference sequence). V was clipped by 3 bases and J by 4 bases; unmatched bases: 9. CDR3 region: CATSSGRGAFYEQYF. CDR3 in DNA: TGTGCCACCAGCAGTGGGAGGGGCGCATTTTACGAGCAGTACTTC.

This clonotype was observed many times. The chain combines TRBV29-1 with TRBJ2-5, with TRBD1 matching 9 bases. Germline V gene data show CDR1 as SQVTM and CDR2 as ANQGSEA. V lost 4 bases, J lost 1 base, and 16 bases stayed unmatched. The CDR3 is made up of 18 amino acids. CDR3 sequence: CSVGLRDRDVRAQETQYF. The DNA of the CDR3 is TGCAGCGTTGGACTCCGGGACAGGGACGTGAGGGCCCAAGAGACCCAGTACTTC.

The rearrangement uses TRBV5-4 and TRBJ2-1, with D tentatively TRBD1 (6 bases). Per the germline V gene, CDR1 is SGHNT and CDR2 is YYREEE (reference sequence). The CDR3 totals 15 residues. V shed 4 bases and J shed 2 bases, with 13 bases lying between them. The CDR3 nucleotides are TGTGCCAGCAGCCGTGACAGGTCCCCCTACAATGAGCAGTTCTTC. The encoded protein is CASSRDRSPYNEQFF.

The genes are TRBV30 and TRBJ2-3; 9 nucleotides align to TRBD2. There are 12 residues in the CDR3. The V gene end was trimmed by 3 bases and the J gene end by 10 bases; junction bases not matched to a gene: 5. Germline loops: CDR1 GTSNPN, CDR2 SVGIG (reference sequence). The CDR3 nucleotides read TGTGCCTGGAGGAGTAGCGGGGGTCCGCAGTATTTT. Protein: CAWRSSGGPQYF.

CDR3 in amino acids: CASSSTVSEQYF. The CDR3 nucleotides read TGTGCCAGCAGCTCTACCGTGAGTGAGCAGTACTTC. The rearrangement uses TRBV7-9 and TRBJ2-7, with D hard to call. This CDR3 has 12 residues. The V and J ends lost 4 bases and 7 bases respectively, with 11 bases between them. CDR1 and CDR2 (germline): SEHNR, FQNEAQ (reference sequence).

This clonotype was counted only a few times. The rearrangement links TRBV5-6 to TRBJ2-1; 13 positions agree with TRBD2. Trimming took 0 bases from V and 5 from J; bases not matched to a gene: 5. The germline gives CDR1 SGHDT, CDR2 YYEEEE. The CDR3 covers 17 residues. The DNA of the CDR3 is TGTGCCAGCAGCTTGGGGACTAGCGGGAGTAACCACAATGAGCAGTTCTTC. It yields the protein CASSLGTSGSNHNEQFF.

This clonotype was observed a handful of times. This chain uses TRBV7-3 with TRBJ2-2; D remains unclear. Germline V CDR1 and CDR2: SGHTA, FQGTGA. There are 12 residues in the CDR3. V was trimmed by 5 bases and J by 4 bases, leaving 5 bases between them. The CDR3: CASSRTTGELFF. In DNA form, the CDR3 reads TGTGCCAGCAGCAGGACCACCGGGGAGCTGTTTTTT.

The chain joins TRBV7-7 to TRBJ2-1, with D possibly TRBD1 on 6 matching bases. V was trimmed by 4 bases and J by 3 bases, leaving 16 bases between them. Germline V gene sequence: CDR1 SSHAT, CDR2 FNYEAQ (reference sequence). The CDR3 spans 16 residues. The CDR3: CASSSGQNTLYNEQFF. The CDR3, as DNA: TGTGCCAGCAGCTCTGGACAGAACACACTCTACAATGAGCAGTTCTTC.

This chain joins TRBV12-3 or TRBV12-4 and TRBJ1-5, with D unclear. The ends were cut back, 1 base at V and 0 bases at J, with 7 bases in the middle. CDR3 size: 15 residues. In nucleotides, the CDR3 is TGTGCCAGCAGTTTAGAGGACGTTAGCAATCAGCCCCAGCATTTT. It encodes CASSLEDVSNQPQHF.